The clone carrying this T cell receptor (beta chain) has ten or more counts. The target antigen is unknown. Treatment: PENTA 11 planned treatment interruption arm or continuous ART arm. RNA-based 3' RACE libraries used unique molecular identifiers. TCRdb recomputed calls from the 3' RACE reads with MiXCR, one row per CDR3 protein. Altogether fewer than 100,000 distinct CDR3 sequences are present, roughly 6.7% being singletons, with the ten largest covering roughly 1%. This specimen comes from a study of HIV-infected children after antiretroviral therapy interruption. Study observations and caveats: Naive CD4+ sequences overlapped less between time points once interruption began.

The CDR3 is 14 residues long. The germline gives CDR1 MDHEN, CDR2 SYDVKM. V lost 6 bases to trimming and J lost 0 bases, with 10 bases between them. The source is a pool of human donors with HIV. This chain joins TRBV28 and TRBJ2-3; D perhaps matches TRBD2 (5 bases). Material: CD45RA+ CD4+ T cells from PBMCs, pooled from several time points, obtained from a donor given antiretroviral therapy, either interrupted or continuous. Subset here: naive CD4+ CD45RA+ CD45RO- T cells. As DNA, the CDR3 is TGTGCCAGCAGGTCTGGCGGGAGCACAGATACGCAGTATTTT. Amino acids: CASRSGGSTDTQYF.